These T cell receptor beta chains were read from a single sample in a study of T cells after yellow fever vaccination. One entry per CDR3 protein results from TCRdb running MiXCR on the 5' RACE reads. The data hold under 200,000 distinct CDR3 sequences, with approximately 11% observed a single time. This material consisted of CD8+ T cells sorted from PBMCs, taken 15 days after the yellow fever booster vaccination. These receptors were obtained from a man aged 18 to 30 who received the YFV17D yellow fever vaccine. The CDR3 runs from the conserved cysteine through the conserved F or W. D genes are given only for firm matches. Clone size, where shown, is once, few, many, or a class for clones that have expanded.

CDR3nt: TGTGCCAGTAGTATGGGGCAGGAAAGCACCGGGGAGCTGTTTTTT
CDR3aa: CASSMGQESTGELFF
j_gene: TRBJ2-2
v_gene: TRBV19
d_gene: .
abundance: few

CDR3nt: TGTGCCAGCAGCCAAGGCAGAGCGGGGGGATTCTACGAGCAGTACTTC
CDR3aa: CASSQGRAGGFYEQYF
j_gene: TRBJ2-7
v_gene: TRBV14
d_gene: TRBD2
abundance: few

CDR3nt: TGCAGCGTTGAAGTCGGGGTGGATGAAAAACTGTTTTTT
CDR3aa: CSVEVGVDEKLFF
j_gene: TRBJ1-4
v_gene: TRBV29-1
d_gene: .
abundance: .

CDR3nt: TGCGCCAGCAGCTTGGGGTTCTCGGGCCCTAGAGGCGAAAAACTGTTTTTT
CDR3aa: CASSLGFSGPRGEKLFF
j_gene: TRBJ1-4
v_gene: TRBV5-1
d_gene: .
abundance: few

CDR3nt: TGTGCCAGCAGCCCATATCCAGTTGGGGGGCTGAACACTGAAGCTTTCTTT
CDR3aa: CASSPYPVGGLNTEAFF
j_gene: TRBJ1-1
v_gene: TRBV13
d_gene: .
abundance: .

CDR3nt: TGTGCCATCAGTGGGACAGGGGGCAATGGAAACACCATATATTTT
CDR3aa: CAISGTGGNGNTIYF
j_gene: TRBJ1-3
v_gene: TRBV10-3
d_gene: TRBD1
abundance: many

CDR3nt: TGCGCCAGCAGCCAAGAGACCGGGACCCTGGGGGGCTACACCTTC
CDR3aa: CASSQETGTLGGYTF
j_gene: TRBJ1-2
v_gene: TRBV4-3
d_gene: .
abundance: .

CDR3nt: TGTGCCAGCAGCGTAGACGGGTCGGATGAGCAGTTCTTC
CDR3aa: CASSVDGSDEQFF
j_gene: TRBJ2-1
v_gene: TRBV9
d_gene: .
abundance: .

CDR3nt: TGCAGTGCTAGAGACCTAGCGGGGGCGTACCAAGAGACCCAGTACTTC
CDR3aa: CSARDLAGAYQETQYF
j_gene: TRBJ2-5
v_gene: TRBV20-1
d_gene: TRBD2
abundance: few

CDR3nt: TGCAGTGCTAGTCATAAGATGGAGACTGAAGCTTTCTTT
CDR3aa: CSASHKMETEAFF
j_gene: TRBJ1-1
v_gene: TRBV20-1
d_gene: .
abundance: .

CDR3nt: TGTGCCAGCAGTTTATGGGGGGTTGACACAGATACGCAGTATTTT
CDR3aa: CASSLWGVDTDTQYF
j_gene: TRBJ2-3
v_gene: TRBV12-3/TRBV12-4
d_gene: .
abundance: once

CDR3nt: TGCAGCGTTGAAGATCGGGGGGGGCTCGTCCCCTATGGCTACACCTTC
CDR3aa: CSVEDRGGLVPYGYTF
j_gene: TRBJ1-2
v_gene: TRBV29-1
d_gene: .
abundance: few

CDR3nt: TGTGCCACCAGGGGGGAAGGCGGTCCCGCCCTCTCCTACAATGAGCAGTTCTTC
CDR3aa: CATRGEGGPALSYNEQFF
j_gene: TRBJ2-1
v_gene: TRBV15
d_gene: .
abundance: .

CDR3nt: TGTGCCAGCAGGACCCTTAGACTAGCGGACAATGAGCAGTTCTTC
CDR3aa: CASRTLRLADNEQFF
j_gene: TRBJ2-1
v_gene: TRBV6-1
d_gene: TRBD2
abundance: many

CDR3nt: TGCGCCAGCAGTGAGAAGACAGGGGGAACTGAAGCTTTCTTT
CDR3aa: CASSEKTGGTEAFF
j_gene: TRBJ1-1
v_gene: TRBV10-1
d_gene: TRBD1
abundance: .

CDR3nt: TGCGCCAGCAGCCAAGCTAGGAATGAAAAACTGTTTTTT
CDR3aa: CASSQARNEKLFF
j_gene: TRBJ1-4
v_gene: TRBV4-3
d_gene: .
abundance: .

CDR3nt: TGTGCCAGCAGCTTCCACAGGACTAGCGGGGGGGAACAAGAGACCCAGTACTTC
CDR3aa: CASSFHRTSGGEQETQYF
j_gene: TRBJ2-5
v_gene: TRBV7-9
d_gene: TRBD2
abundance: .

CDR3nt: TGTGCCAGCAGCTTAGAGGCGGGGCAGTTCTTC
CDR3aa: CASSLEAGQFF
j_gene: TRBJ2-1
v_gene: TRBV7-2
d_gene: .
abundance: few

CDR3nt: TGTGCCAGCAGCTACACGAACCGGGCGGATACGCAGTATTTT
CDR3aa: CASSYTNRADTQYF
j_gene: TRBJ2-3
v_gene: TRBV7-8
d_gene: .
abundance: few